Sequencing of this T cell receptor (beta chain) was carried out in a study of T cells in Graves' hyperthyroidism and ophthalmopathy. Overall study findings and caveats: Before onset, by a median of around six months, the model predicted ophthalmopathy.

This clonotype has ten or more counts. The antigen is not known. Amplified regions were TCR beta CDR3 sequences from RNA transcripts. A first-round RT-PCR of the TCR CDR3 used the HTBI primer set. TCRdb re-analysed the multiplex PCR reads in MiXCR, keeping a single row per CDR3 protein. The sample lists hundreds of thousands of distinct CDR3 sequences, 12% to 15% occurring once. Germline lookup yields CDR1 WSHSY and CDR2 SAAADI. Trimming cost V 6 bases and J 1 base; bases outside gene matches: 5. This CDR3 comprises 14 residues. Sequenced sample: blood. The chain carries TRBV10-2 and TRBJ1-1, with 7 bases that match TRBD1. The TCR comes from a woman between 18 and 30 years old with Graves' hyperthyroidism. The CDR3: CASREQGTNTEAFF. CDR3 bases: TGCGCCAGCAGAGAACAGGGGACGAACACTGAAGCTTTCTTT.